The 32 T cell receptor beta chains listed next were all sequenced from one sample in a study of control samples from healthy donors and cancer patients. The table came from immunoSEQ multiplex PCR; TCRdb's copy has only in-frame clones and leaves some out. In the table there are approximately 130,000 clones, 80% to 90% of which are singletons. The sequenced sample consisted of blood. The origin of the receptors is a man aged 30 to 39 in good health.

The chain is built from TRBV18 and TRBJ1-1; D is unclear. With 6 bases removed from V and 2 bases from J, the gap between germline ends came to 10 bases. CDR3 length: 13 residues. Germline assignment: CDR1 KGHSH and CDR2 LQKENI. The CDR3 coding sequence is TGTGCCAGCTCCCGTTCCGGAAACACTGAAGCTTTCTTT. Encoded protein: CASSRSGNTEAFF. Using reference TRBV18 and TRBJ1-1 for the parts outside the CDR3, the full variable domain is NAGVMQNPRHLVRRRGQEARLRCSPMKGHSHVYWYRQLPEEGLKFMVYLQKENIIDESGMPKERFSAEFPKEGPSILRIQQVVRGDSAAYFCASSRSGNTEAFFGQGTRLTVV.

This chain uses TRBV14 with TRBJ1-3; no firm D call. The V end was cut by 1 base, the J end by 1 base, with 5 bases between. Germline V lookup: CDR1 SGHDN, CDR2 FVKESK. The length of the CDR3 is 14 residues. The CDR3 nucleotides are TGTGCCAGCAGCCAAGCTGGTTCTGGAAACACCATATATTTT. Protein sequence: CASSQAGSGNTIYF. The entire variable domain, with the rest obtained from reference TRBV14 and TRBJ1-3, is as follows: EAGVTQFPSHSVIEKGQTVTLRCDPISGHDNLYWYRRVMGKEIKFLLHFVKESKQDESGMPNNRFLAERTGGTYSTLKVQPAELEDSGVYFCASSQAGSGNTIYFGEGSWLTVV.

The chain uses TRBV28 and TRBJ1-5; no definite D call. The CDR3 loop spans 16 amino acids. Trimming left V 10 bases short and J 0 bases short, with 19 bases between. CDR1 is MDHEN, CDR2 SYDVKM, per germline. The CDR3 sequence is CATLPIATHSNQPQHF. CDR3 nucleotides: TGTGCCACCTTGCCGATAGCGACTCATAGCAATCAGCCCCAGCATTTT.

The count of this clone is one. The CDR3 here is CSVLQDYSPLHF. DNA for the CDR3: TGCAGCGTCCTACAGGATTATTCACCCCTCCACTTT. The chain uses TRBV29-1 and TRBJ1-6; D is perhaps TRBD1 (5 bases). This CDR3 is 12 amino acids long. V was trimmed by 6 bases and J by 8 bases, leaving 11 bases between them. Germline CDR1 SQVTM, CDR2 ANQGSEA.

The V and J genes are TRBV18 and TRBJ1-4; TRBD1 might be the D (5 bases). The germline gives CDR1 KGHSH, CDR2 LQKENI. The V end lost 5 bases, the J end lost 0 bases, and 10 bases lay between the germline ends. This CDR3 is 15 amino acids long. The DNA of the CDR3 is TGTGCCAGCTCAGTTACAGGTGCAACTAATGAAAAACTGTTTTTT. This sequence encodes CASSVTGATNEKLFF.

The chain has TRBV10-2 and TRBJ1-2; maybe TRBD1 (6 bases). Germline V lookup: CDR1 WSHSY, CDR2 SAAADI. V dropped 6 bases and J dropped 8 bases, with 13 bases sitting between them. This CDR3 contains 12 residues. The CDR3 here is CASSWTVGGYTF. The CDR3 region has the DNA TGCGCCAGCAGCTGGACAGTTGGAGGCTACACCTTC.

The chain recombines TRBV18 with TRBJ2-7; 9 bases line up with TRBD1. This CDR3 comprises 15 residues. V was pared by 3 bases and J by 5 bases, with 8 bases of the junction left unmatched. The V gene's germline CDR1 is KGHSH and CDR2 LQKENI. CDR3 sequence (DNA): TGTGCCAGCTCACCCGTACCGGGACAGGGCAACGAGCAGTACTTC. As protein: CASSPVPGQGNEQYF.

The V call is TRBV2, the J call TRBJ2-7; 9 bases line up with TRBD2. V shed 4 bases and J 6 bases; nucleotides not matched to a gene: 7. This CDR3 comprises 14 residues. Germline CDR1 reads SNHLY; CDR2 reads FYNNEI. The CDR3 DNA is TGTGCCAGCAGTGTGCGCGGGGGGGCCGGCGAGCAGTACGTC. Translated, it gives CASSVRGGAGEQYV.

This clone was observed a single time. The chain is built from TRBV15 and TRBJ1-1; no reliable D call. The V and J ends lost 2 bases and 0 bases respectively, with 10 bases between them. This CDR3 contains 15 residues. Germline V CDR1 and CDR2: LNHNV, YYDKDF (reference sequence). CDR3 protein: CATSRPDGMNTEAFF. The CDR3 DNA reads TGTGCCACCAGCAGACCGGACGGTATGAACACTGAAGCTTTCTTT. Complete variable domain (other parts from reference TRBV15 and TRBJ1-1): DAMVIQNPRYQVTQFGKPVTLSCSQTLNHNVMYWYQQKSSQAPKLLFHYYDKDFNNEADTPDNFQSRRPNTSFCFLDIRSPGLGDTAMYLCATSRPDGMNTEAFFGQGTRLTVV.

The CDR3 loop reads CAWSVLRHQPQHF. CDR3 nucleotides: TGTGCCTGGAGTGTACTACGCCATCAGCCCCAGCATTTT. The V and J genes are TRBV30 and TRBJ1-5; no clear D. This CDR3 region has 13 residues. The germline V and J ends were trimmed by 0 bases and 5 bases, with 8 bases remaining between them. From germline, CDR1 is GTSNPN and CDR2 SVGIG (reference sequence).

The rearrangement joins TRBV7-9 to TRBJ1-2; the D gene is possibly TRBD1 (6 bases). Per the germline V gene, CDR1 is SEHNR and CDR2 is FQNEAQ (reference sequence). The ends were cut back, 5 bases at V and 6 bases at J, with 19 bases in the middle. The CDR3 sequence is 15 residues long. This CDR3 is CASSRGGGVLNGYTF. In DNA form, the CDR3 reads TGTGCCAGCAGCAGAGGGGGAGGGGTGTTGAATGGCTACACCTTC.

The chain's CDR3 is CASTSGGSNYGYTF. The CDR3 nucleotides are TGTGCCAGCACCAGTGGGGGTTCTAACTATGGCTACACCTTC. The chain couples TRBV28 to TRBJ1-2, with a possible D match to TRBD1 (5 bases). The V gene lost 7 bases and the J gene lost 0 bases, with 12 bases spanning the gap. Germline V gene sequence: CDR1 MDHEN, CDR2 SYDVKM. The CDR3 length is 14 residues.

DNA for the CDR3: TGTGCCATCAGTGAGTCGACGTTAGATGGCCAGACGTACACTGAAGCTTTCTTT. Encoded protein: CAISESTLDGQTYTEAFF. The chain combines TRBV10-3 with TRBJ1-1; the D is unclear. Germline V gene data show CDR1 as ENHRY and CDR2 as SYGVKD. The CDR3 spans 18 residues. Trimming left V 0 bases short and J 3 bases short, with 20 bases between.

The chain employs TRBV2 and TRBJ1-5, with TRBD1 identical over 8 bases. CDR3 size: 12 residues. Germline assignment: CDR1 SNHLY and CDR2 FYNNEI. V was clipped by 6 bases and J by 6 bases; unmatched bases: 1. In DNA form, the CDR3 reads TGTGCCAGCAGAGACAGGGGTCAGCCCCAGCATTTT. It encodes CASRDRGQPQHF. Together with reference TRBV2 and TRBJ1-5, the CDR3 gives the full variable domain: EPEVTQTPSHQVTQMGQEVILRCVPISNHLYFYWYRQILGQKVEFLVSFYNNEISEKSEIFDDQFSVERPDGSNFTLKIRSTKLEDSAMYFCASRDRGQPQHFGDGTRLSIL.

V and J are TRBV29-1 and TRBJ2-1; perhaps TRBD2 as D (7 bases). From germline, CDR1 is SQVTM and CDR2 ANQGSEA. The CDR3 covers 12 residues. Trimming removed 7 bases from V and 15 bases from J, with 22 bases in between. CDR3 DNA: TGCAGCGCCGAGGGGGGGCGGGCGGTGGTGTTCTTC. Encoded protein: CSAEGGRAVVFF.

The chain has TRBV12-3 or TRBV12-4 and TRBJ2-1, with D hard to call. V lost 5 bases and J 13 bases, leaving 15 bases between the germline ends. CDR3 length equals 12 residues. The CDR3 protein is CASSARLRYQFF. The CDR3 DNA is TGTGCCAGCAGTGCCAGACTTAGGTATCAGTTCTTC.

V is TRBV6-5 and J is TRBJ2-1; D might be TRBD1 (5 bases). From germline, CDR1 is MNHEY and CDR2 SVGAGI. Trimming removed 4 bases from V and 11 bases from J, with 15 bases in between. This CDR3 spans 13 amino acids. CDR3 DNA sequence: TGTGCCAGCAGTTTATCAGGGTCTGGGAAGCAGTTCTTC. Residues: CASSLSGSGKQFF.

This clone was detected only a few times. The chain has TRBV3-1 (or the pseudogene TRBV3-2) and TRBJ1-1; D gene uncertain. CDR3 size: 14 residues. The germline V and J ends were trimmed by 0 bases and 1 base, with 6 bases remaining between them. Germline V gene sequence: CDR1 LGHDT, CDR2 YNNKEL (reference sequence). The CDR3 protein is CASSQDYRNTEAFF. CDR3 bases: TGTGCCAGCAGCCAAGATTACAGGAACACTGAAGCTTTCTTT.

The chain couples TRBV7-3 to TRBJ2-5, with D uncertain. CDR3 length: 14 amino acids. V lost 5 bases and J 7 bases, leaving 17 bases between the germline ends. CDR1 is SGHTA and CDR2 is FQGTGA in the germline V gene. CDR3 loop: CASSMSAEPRTQYF. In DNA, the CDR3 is TGTGCCAGCAGCATGTCGGCGGAACCGAGGACCCAGTACTTC.

The DNA for the CDR3 is TGTGCCAGCAGCTTAGGGAGACAGGGCTACGAGCAGTACTTC. Its protein is CASSLGRQGYEQYF. J is TRBJ2-7 and V is TRBV5-6, with 7 nucleotides matching TRBD1. Germline values: CDR1 SGHDT, CDR2 YYEEEE. The CDR3 loop spans 14 amino acids. With V trimmed by 2 bases and J by 3 bases, 5 bases remained unmatched.

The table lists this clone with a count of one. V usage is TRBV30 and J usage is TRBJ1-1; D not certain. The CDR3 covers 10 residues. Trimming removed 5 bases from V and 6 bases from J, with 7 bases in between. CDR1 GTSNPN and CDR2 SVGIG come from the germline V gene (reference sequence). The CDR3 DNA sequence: TGTGCCTGGGGGCCGGCTGAAGCTTTCTTT. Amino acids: CAWGPAEAFF.

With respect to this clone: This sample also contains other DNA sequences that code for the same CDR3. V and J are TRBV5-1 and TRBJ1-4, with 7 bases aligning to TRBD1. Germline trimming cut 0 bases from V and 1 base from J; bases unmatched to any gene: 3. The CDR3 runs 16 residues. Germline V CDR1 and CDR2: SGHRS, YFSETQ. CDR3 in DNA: TGCGCCAGCAGCTTGGGAGGGGGCTTAACTAATGAAAAACTGTTTTTT. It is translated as CASSLGGGLTNEKLFF.

CDR3 DNA sequence: TGTGCCAGCAGTTACCCGACGGAGGATGGCTACACCTTC. Translation: CASSYPTEDGYTF. V usage is TRBV6-2 or TRBV6-3 and J usage is TRBJ1-2; D ambiguous. Germline V gives CDR1 MNHEY, CDR2 SVGEGT. V shed 2 bases and J shed 6 bases, with 10 bases lying between them. This CDR3 is 13 amino acids long.

Here the CDR3 reads CASSRDVTQYF. In nucleotides, the CDR3 is TGTGCCAGCAGCCGAGATGTTACGCAGTATTTT. The chain recombines TRBV3-1 (or the pseudogene TRBV3-2) with TRBJ2-3; no clear D. Germline V gene lookup returns CDR1 LGHDT and CDR2 YNNKEL (reference sequence). The CDR3 has 11 residues. The V end was cut by 4 bases, the J end by 8 bases, with 7 bases between.

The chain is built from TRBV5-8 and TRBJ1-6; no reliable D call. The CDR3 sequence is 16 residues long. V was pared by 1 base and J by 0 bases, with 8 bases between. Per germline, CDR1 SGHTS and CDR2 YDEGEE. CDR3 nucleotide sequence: TGTGCCAGCAGCTTGCGAGGCCTCTCCTATAATTCACCCCTCCACTTT. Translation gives CASSLRGLSYNSPLHF.

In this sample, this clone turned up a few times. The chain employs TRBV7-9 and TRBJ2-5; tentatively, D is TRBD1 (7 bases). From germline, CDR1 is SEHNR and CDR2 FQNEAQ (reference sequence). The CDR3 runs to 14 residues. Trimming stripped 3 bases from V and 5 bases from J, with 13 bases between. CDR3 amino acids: CASSFGQAGETQYF. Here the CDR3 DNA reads TGTGCCAGCAGCTTCGGACAGGCGGGGGAGACCCAGTACTTC.

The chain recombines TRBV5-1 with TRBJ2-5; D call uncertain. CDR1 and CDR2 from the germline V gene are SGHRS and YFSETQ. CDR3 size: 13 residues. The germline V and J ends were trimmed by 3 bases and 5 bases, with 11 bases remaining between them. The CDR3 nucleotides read TGCGCCAGCAGCTCCCGGTCCGGGGAGACCCAGTACTTC. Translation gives CASSSRSGETQYF.

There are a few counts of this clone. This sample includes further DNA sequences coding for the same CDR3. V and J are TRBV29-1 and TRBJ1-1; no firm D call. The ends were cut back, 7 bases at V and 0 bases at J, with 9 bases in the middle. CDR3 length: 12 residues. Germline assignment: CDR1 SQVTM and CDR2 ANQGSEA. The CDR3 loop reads CSGKSLNTEAFF. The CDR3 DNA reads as TGCAGCGGTAAGAGTCTGAACACTGAAGCTTTCTTT. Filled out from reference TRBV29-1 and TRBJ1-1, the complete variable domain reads SAVISQKPSRDICQRGTSLTIQCQVDSQVTMMFWYRQQPGQSLTLIATANQGSEATYESGFVIDKFPISRPNLTFSTLTVSNMSPEDSSIYLCSGKSLNTEAFFGQGTRLTVV.

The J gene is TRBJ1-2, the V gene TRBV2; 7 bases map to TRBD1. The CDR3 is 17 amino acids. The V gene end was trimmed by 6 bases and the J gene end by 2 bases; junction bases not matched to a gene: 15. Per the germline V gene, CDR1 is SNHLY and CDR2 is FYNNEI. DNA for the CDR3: TGTGCCAGCAGGGAACAACCGGGGACAGACCCGAACTATGGCTACACCTTC. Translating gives CASREQPGTDPNYGYTF.

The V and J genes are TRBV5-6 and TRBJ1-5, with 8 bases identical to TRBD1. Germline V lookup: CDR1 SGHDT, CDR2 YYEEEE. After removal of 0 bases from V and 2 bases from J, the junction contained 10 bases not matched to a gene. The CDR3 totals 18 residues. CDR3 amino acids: CASSLGPPGGTGNQPQHF. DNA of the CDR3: TGTGCCAGCAGCTTGGGGCCTCCAGGGGGCACAGGCAATCAGCCCCAGCATTTT.

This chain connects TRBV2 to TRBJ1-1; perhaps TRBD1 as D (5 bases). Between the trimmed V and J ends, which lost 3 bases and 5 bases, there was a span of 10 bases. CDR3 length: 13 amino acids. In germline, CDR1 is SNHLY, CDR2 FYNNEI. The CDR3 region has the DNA TGTGCCAGCAGTGACAGGGAGGAAACTGAAGCTTTCTTT. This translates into CASSDREETEAFF.

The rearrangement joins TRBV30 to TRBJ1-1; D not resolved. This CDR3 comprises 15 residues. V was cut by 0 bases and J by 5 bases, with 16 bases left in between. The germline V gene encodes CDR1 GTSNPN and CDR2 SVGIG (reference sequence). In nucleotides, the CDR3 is TGTGCCTGGAGTGTAGGCGGTCCCCGGAGAACTGAAGCTTTCTTT. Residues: CAWSVGGPRRTEAFF.